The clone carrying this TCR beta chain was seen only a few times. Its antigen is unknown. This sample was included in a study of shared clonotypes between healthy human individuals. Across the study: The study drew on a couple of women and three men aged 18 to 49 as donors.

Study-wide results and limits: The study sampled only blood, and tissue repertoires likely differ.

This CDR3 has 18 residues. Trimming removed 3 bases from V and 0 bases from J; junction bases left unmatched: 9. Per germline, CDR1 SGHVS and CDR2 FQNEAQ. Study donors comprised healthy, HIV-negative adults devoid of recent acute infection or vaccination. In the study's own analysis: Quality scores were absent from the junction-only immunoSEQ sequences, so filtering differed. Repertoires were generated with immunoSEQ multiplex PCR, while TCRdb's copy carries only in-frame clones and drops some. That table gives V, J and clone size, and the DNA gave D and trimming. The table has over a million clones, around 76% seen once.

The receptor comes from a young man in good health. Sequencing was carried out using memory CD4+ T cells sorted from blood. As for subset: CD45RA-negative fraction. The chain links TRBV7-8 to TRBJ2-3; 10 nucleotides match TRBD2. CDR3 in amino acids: CASSLRVTGLASTDTQYF. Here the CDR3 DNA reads TGTGCCAGCAGCTTGAGGGTCACGGGACTAGCGAGCACAGATACGCAGTATTTT.